The 2 T cell receptor beta chains below were found in one sample sequenced in a study of T cell repertoires in cytomegalovirus infection. Their recognized antigens are unknown. One entry per CDR3 protein results from TCRdb running MiXCR on the reads. The table records tens of thousands of distinct CDR3 sequences, around 18% of them present only once. Sequencing was performed on CD8+ T cells from cultured PBMCs, taken from culture after CMV antigen stimulation. The receptors derive from a human donor in good health (CMV status not recorded). Some clones in this sample may be carry-over from other donors' samples.

The chain combines TRBV27 with TRBJ2-7; unclear D gene. Germline loops: CDR1 MNHEY, CDR2 SMNVEV (reference sequence). This CDR3 contains 13 residues. The ends were cut back, 2 bases at V and 4 bases at J, with 9 bases in the middle. The CDR3 protein is CASSLGSAYEQYF. The CDR3 nucleotides are TGTGCCAGCAGTTTAGGCAGTGCGTACGAGCAGTACTTC.

This clonotype was seen only a few times. The chain has TRBV7-9 and TRBJ2-1; 11 bases agree with TRBD2. Germline CDR1 and CDR2: SEHNR and FQNEAQ (reference sequence). The CDR3 extends over 15 amino acids. V lost 2 bases and J lost 10; bases outside the gene matches: 7. CDR3 DNA: TGTGCCAGCAGCTTACTAGCGGGGGGACTTCAGGAGCAGTTCTTC. This codes for CASSLLAGGLQEQFF.